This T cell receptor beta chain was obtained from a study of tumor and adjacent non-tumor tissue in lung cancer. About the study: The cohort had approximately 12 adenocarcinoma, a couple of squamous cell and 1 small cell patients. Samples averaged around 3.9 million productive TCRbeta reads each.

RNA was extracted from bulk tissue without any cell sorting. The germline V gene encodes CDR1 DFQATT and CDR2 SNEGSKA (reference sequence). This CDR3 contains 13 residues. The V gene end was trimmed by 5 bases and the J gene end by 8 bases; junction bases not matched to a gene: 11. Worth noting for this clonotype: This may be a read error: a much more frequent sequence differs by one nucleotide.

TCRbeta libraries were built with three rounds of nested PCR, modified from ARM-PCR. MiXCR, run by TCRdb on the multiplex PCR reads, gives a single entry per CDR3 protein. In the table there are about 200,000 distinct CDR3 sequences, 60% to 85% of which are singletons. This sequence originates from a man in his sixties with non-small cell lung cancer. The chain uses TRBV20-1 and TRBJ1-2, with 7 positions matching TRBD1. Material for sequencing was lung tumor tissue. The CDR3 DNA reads TGCAGTGCTGGCCGAGGGGGCTTGTGGGGCTACACCTTC. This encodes CSAGRGGLWGYTF.